This is a list of T cell receptor beta chains from one sample in a study. TCRdb re-called the 5' RACE reads through MiXCR, storing one row per CDR3 protein. The sample carries around 9,600 distinct CDR3 sequences, about a third recorded once. Input material: Tregs sorted from blood. The receptor set was obtained from a female donor with breast cancer. Both conserved end residues are part of each CDR3.

CASRCTANYGYTF	TRBV6-2/TRBV6-3	TRBJ1-2
CASSYWNEQFF	TRBV6-2/TRBV6-3	TRBJ2-1
CASSSEGLAGSRVRRSNKQFF	TRBV7-2	TRBJ2-1
CASSPPNYNEQFF	TRBV18	TRBJ2-1
CASSLSEGNEQFF	TRBV7-2	TRBJ2-1
CASSSDRAAQPQHF	TRBV7-2	TRBJ1-5
CASSPAGGADTQYF	TRBV7-2	TRBJ2-3
CSAKTGADVLTF	TRBV20-1	TRBJ2-6
CATSRDLGTGGSNEQFF	TRBV15	TRBJ2-1
CSANRGNKNGDTQYF	TRBV20-1	TRBJ2-3
CASRTNRGMSNQPQHF	TRBV2	TRBJ1-5
CASSLARDTQYF	TRBV7-2	TRBJ2-3
CASSLSQFLETQYF	TRBV27	TRBJ2-5
CASRVTHEQFF	TRBV6-1	TRBJ2-1
CASSLGVLESEQFF	TRBV11-2	TRBJ2-1
CASNGRDRVPWDTEAFF	TRBV6-2/TRBV6-3	TRBJ1-1
CATSRRQGGHEQFF	TRBV15	TRBJ2-1
CASSDRNANTGELFF	TRBV25-1	TRBJ2-2
CSVLRSSGGGYEQYF	TRBV29-1	TRBJ2-7
CSASVPGEYGYTF	TRBV20-1	TRBJ1-2
CSVDTPGVYGYTF	TRBV29-1	TRBJ1-2
CASSQDTPGDEQYF	TRBV4-3	TRBJ2-7
CASSQVGQSNTEAFF	TRBV4-2	TRBJ1-1
CSARDYGTSGHSYNEQFF	TRBV20-1	TRBJ2-1
CASSRGLAGVTGELFF	TRBV4-3	TRBJ2-2
CASSQLAGNEQFF	TRBV3-1	TRBJ2-1
CASSHQTSGRGKTQYF	TRBV3-1	TRBJ2-5
CASSQRPEGWGETQYF	TRBV5-5	TRBJ2-5
CASTLGDRLYNEQFF	TRBV12-3/TRBV12-4	TRBJ2-1
CSARPGNGYTF	TRBV20-1	TRBJ1-2
CASSLQGPQPQHF	TRBV6-5	TRBJ1-5
CASAGTGDTDTQYF	TRBV5-5	TRBJ2-3
CASSTQTGSADTQYF	TRBV12-3/TRBV12-4	TRBJ2-3
CASSQVNGEKLSF	TRBV4-3	TRBJ1-4
CASSQDVGNYGYTF	TRBV4-3	TRBJ1-2
CASGAGAYEQYF	TRBV6-1	TRBJ2-7
CASSQGGPGQTQYF	TRBV4-1	TRBJ2-5
CSARNPESNSPLHF	TRBV20-1	TRBJ1-6
CASSGQSSGRPGVFDIQYF	TRBV7-9	TRBJ2-4
CASRQGLASDTQYF	TRBV6-6	TRBJ2-3
CASSLVGPSTDTQYF	TRBV7-9	TRBJ2-3
CASSSIGGHEQFF	TRBV12-3/TRBV12-4	TRBJ2-1
CASSSLGQGEQFF	TRBV5-1	TRBJ2-1
CASSLTAGGAVTDTQYF	TRBV4-3	TRBJ2-3
CASSEAMVLAGADTQYF	TRBV6-1	TRBJ2-3
CSARRDNTGELFF	TRBV20-1	TRBJ2-2
CSASLIRAGAEAFF	TRBV20-1	TRBJ1-1